A selection of T cell receptor beta chains follows, all from one sample in a study of blood T cells in healthy people across ages. TCRdb called the 5' RACE reads again in MiXCR, with one record for every CDR3 protein. The repertoire consists of 1.5 million to 2 million distinct CDR3 sequences, with 34% occurring once and the leading ten covering roughly 10%. The source material was blood. These receptor sequences come from a woman between 25 and 40 years old in good health. Both conserved end residues are part of each CDR3. The D gene is left open where the match is weak. Expanded clones are given a class, and other clones once, few, many or no size at all.

j_call,d_call,v_call,clone_size,cdr3_aa,cdr3_nt
TRBJ2-2,.,TRBV28,.,CASSSIPGTTNTGELFF,TGTGCCAGCAGTTCTATTCCCGGGACCACGAACACCGGGGAGCTGTTTTTT
TRBJ2-5,TRBD2,TRBV10-3,many,CAVRGGGAAETQYF,TGTGCCGTTAGGGGCGGGGGGGCCGCAGAGACCCAGTACTTC
TRBJ2-3,.,TRBV9,few,CASTDHGSTDTQYF,TGTGCCAGCACCGATCACGGGTCCACAGATACGCAGTATTTT
TRBJ1-2,TRBD1,TRBV20-1,many,CSASYTGDAYGYTF,TGCAGTGCTTCCTATACAGGGGATGCCTATGGCTACACCTTC
TRBJ2-7,.,TRBV7-6,few,CASSLGGTRSSYEQYF,TGTGCCAGCAGCTTAGGGGGGACAAGGAGCTCCTACGAGCAGTACTTC
TRBJ2-5,.,TRBV4-2,.,CASSQEGRIRQETQYF,TGTGCCAGCAGCCAAGAAGGGCGGATTCGACAAGAGACCCAGTACTTC
TRBJ1-2,.,TRBV6-1,few,CASSEEMTNYGYTF,TGTGCCAGCAGTGAAGAGATGACTAACTATGGCTACACCTTC
TRBJ2-7,.,TRBV29-1,.,CSGTRGVGHEQYF,TGCAGCGGCACGAGAGGGGTCGGGCACGAGCAGTACTTC
TRBJ2-5,.,TRBV25-1,few,CASSDREKETQYF,TGTGCCAGCAGTGACCGGGAAAAAGAGACCCAGTACTTC
TRBJ2-7,.,TRBV12-3/TRBV12-4,few,CASSLDRNLQYF,TGTGCCAGCAGTTTAGATAGAAATTTGCAGTACTTC
TRBJ1-1,.,TRBV25-1,.,CASSEQILQGFTEAFF,TGTGCCAGCAGTGAACAAATACTTCAGGGTTTCACTGAAGCTTTCTTT
TRBJ1-5,.,TRBV11-2,.,CASSLVSGSGQPQHF,TGTGCCAGCAGCTTAGTGTCAGGTTCGGGTCAGCCCCAGCATTTT
TRBJ2-1,.,TRBV10-3,few,CAISATGRPWEQFF,TGTGCCATCAGTGCCACCGGACGTCCATGGGAGCAGTTCTTC
TRBJ2-1,TRBD2,TRBV7-9,.,CASSSPGRLADYNEQFF,TGTGCCAGCAGCTCCCCTGGGAGGCTAGCGGACTACAATGAGCAGTTCTTC
TRBJ2-6,.,TRBV20-1,.,CSARGGRSTANVLTF,TGCAGTGCTAGGGGCGGACGCTCGACGGCCAACGTCCTGACTTTC
TRBJ2-1,TRBD2,TRBV5-6,few,CASSVSGLAGPNEQFF,TGTGCCAGCAGCGTTAGCGGACTAGCGGGCCCCAATGAGCAGTTCTTC
TRBJ2-7,TRBD2,TRBV15,.,CATRASGGLSYEQYF,TGTGCCACCAGAGCTTCGGGGGGACTGTCCTACGAGCAGTACTTC
TRBJ2-1,TRBD2,TRBV13,few,CASSLGGTSKAAEQFF,TGTGCCAGCAGCTTAGGTGGGACTAGCAAGGCTGCTGAGCAGTTCTTC
TRBJ1-1,.,TRBV5-1,.,CASSLATKNTEAFF,TGCGCCAGCAGCTTGGCCACCAAGAACACTGAAGCTTTCTTT
TRBJ2-5,.,TRBV5-4,many,CAETSGETQYF,TGTGCCGAAACGTCGGGGGAGACCCAGTACTTC
TRBJ2-7,.,TRBV4-2,few,CASSQEQAGSYEQYF,TGTGCCAGCAGCCAAGAGCAGGCGGGGAGCTACGAGCAGTACTTC
TRBJ2-5,TRBD2,TRBV27,few,CASKASGRETQYF,TGTGCCAGCAAGGCTAGCGGGAGGGAGACCCAGTACTTC
TRBJ2-1,.,TRBV12-3/TRBV12-4,.,CASTQWGDEQFF,TGTGCCAGCACCCAATGGGGGGATGAGCAGTTCTTC
TRBJ2-7,TRBD1,TRBV29-1,many,CSVYGTAITPYEQYF,TGCAGCGTTTACGGGACAGCGATAACGCCCTACGAGCAGTACTTC
TRBJ2-7,.,TRBV6-5,.,CASSPRANYEQYF,TGTGCCAGCAGTCCCCGGGCCAACTACGAGCAGTACTTC
TRBJ1-1,TRBD1,TRBV28,few,CAIMDRGKGNTEAFF,TGTGCCATCATGGACAGGGGAAAGGGAAACACTGAAGCTTTCTTT
TRBJ2-5,.,TRBV20-1,.,CSARAPGLQETQYF,TGCAGTGCTAGAGCCCCCGGACTACAAGAGACCCAGTACTTC
TRBJ1-6,TRBD1,TRBV13,.,CASNAGGTGVSPLHF,TGTGCCAGCAACGCGGGAGGGACAGGGGTATCACCCCTCCACTTT